This TCR beta chain was observed in a study of blood T cell repertoires in COVID-19. Study in general: Sites across the United States, Italy and Spain contributed samples from acute and convalescent COVID-19. From T cells, B-cell-depleted T cells, or PBMCs came the material, which was cDNA or gDNA.

Original methodology: Amplification of reference gene primers was used by the study to estimate nucleated cell counts. TCRdb's copy holds only in-frame clones and misses some; the assay was immunoSEQ multiplex PCR. V and J calls and clone size come straight from that table; D and trimming were deduced from the DNA. The repertoire holds 260,000 or so clones, with around 88% as singletons. A word on this clone: Other nucleotide sequences from this sample produce the same CDR3.

Germline V gene sequence: CDR1 SGHRS, CDR2 YFSETQ. The ends were cut back, 0 bases at V and 0 bases at J, with 8 bases in the middle. CDR3 size: 15 residues. J is TRBJ2-3 and V is TRBV5-1; a possible D gene is TRBD2 (5 bases). This clonotype originated in a man older than 75 with acute or convalescent COVID-19. Material: peripheral blood. CDR3 protein: CASSLGGFSTDTQYF. CDR3 nucleotides: TGCGCCAGCAGCTTGGGAGGGTTTAGCACAGATACGCAGTATTTT.